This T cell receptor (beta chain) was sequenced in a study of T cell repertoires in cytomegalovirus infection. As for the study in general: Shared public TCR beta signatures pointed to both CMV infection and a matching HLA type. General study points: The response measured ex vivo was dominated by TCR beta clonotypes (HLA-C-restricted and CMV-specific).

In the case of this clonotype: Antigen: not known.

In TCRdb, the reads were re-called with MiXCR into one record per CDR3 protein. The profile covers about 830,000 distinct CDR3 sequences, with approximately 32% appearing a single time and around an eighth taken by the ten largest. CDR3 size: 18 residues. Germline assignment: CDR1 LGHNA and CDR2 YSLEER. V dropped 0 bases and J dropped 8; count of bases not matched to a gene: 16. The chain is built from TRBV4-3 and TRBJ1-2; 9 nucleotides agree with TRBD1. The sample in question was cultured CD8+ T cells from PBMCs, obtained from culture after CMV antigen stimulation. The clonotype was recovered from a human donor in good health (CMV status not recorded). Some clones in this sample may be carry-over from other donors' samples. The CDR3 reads CASSQDWSRTGTGQGYTF. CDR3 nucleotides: TGCGCCAGCAGCCAAGATTGGTCCCGCACCGGGACAGGGCAGGGCTACACCTTC.